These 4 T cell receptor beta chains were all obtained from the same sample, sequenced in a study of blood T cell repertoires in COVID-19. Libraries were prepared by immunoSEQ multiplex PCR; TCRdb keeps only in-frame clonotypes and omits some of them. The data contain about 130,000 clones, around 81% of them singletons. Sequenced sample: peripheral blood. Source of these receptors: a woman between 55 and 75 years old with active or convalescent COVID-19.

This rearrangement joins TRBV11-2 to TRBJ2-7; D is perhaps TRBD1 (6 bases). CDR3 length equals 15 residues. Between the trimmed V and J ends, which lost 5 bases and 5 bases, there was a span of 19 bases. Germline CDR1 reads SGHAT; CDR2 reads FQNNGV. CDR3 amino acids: CASSVTGTPFDEQYV. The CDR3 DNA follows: TGTGCCAGCAGCGTGACCGGGACACCATTTGACGAGCAGTACGTC.

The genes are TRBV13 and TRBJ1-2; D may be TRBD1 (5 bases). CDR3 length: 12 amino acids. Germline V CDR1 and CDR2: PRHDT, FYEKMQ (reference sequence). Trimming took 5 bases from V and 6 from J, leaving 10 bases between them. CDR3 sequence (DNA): TGTGCCAGCAGCGGAGGGACCGATGGCTACACCTTC. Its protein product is CASSGGTDGYTF. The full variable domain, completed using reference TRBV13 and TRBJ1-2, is AAGVIQSPRHLIKEKRETATLKCYPIPRHDTVYWYQQGPGQDPQFLISFYEKMQSDKGSIPDRFSAQQFSDYHSELNMSSLELGDSALYFCASSGGTDGYTFGSGTRLTVV.

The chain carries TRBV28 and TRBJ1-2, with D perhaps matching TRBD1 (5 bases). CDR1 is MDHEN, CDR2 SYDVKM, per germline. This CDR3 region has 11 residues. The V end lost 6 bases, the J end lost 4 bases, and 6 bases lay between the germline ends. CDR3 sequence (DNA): TGTGCCAGCAGGGGGGGCTATGGCTACACCTTC. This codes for CASRGGYGYTF.

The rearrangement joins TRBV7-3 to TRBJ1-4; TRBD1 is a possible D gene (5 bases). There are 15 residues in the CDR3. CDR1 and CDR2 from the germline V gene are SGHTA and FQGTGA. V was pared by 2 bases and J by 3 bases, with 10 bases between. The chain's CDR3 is CASSLGGMANEKLFF. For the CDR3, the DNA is TGTGCCAGCAGCTTAGGGGGGATGGCTAATGAAAAACTGTTTTTT.